The present TCR beta chain was sequenced within a study of T cell repertoires in cytomegalovirus infection. Across the study: HLA-B-restricted CMV epitopes that are well studied, plus recently identified HLA-C-restricted ones, were used by the study. Public TCR beta signatures indicated both CMV infection and matching HLA type. Findings of the study overall: The ex vivo response showed dominance by HLA-C-restricted CMV-specific TCR beta clonotypes.

About this clonotype: The target antigen is unknown.

This CDR3 comprises 13 residues. Deletions cut 3 bases from V and 0 bases from J, with 6 bases between. TCRdb reprocessed the reads via MiXCR and lists one record per CDR3 protein. Of 450,000 to 650,000 distinct CDR3 sequences in the sample, about 39% are singletons; the top ten hold roughly 50%. The source of this sequence is a human donor in good health (CMV status not recorded). Some clones in this sample may be carry-over from other donors' samples. The chain links TRBV12-3 or TRBV12-4 to TRBJ2-7; D is undetermined. Sequencing was performed on cultured PBMCs, taken from culture after CMV antigen stimulation. The CDR3 coding sequence is TGTGCCAGCAGTTTCGCCAACTCCTACGAGCAGTACTTC. Translating it yields CASSFANSYEQYF.